Described below is a single T cell receptor (beta chain) sequence and its context. CDR3 size: 18 residues. V trimming: 1 base; J trimming: 3 bases; junction bases outside the gene matches: 13. CDR1 and CDR2 from the germline V gene are SGHTA and FQGNSA. This sample was included in a study of blood T cell repertoires in COVID-19. Overall study: Specimens from acute and convalescent COVID-19 originated in the United States, Italy and Spain. Sources were T cells, B-cell-depleted T cells, or PBMCs; the material itself was cDNA or gDNA.

Per the authors' pipeline: Using reference gene primer amplification, nucleated cell counts were estimated. This table comes from immunoSEQ multiplex PCR, and its TCRdb copy is limited to in-frame clones, with some not included. Clone size and the V and J calls come from that table; the DNA yielded D and trimming. The repertoire holds some 180,000 clones, with roughly 80% as singletons. The rearrangement joins TRBV7-2 to TRBJ1-1, with 8 nucleotides matching TRBD1. This clonotype was obtained from a woman of 80 years or more with acute or convalescent COVID-19. Source material: peripheral blood. The CDR3 DNA is TGTGCCAGCAGCTTAGTACTCGGACAGGGAAGAACGGACACTGAAGCTTTCTTT. This sequence encodes CASSLVLGQGRTDTEAFF.